Given below is one TCR beta chain in context. Its target antigen remains unknown. No base quality information exists; no much larger clone differs at one position. The data derive from a study of blood T cell repertoires in COVID-19 (dated by TCRdb to about 2020). Regarding the study in general: The collaborator samples originated in the United States, Italy and Spain and spanned the acute and convalescent phases of COVID-19. Where HLA class I and class II types were available, the types were taken from metadata supplied by the sample provider, not from assay-based typing. The material from the prospective study consisted of cDNA or gDNA derived from T cells, B-cell-depleted T cells, or PBMCs. The samples were drawn from two sources: the first 160 participants of the ongoing ImmuneRACE study, and over 950 subjects contributed by 6 global collaborators. Deeply sampled blood TCRbeta repertoires from subjects exposed to, actively infected with, or recovered from COVID-19 were included in the dataset. The repertoires were released in a freely available public database meant as a resource for research on the immune response to SARS-CoV-2. Sample metadata almost always included a de-identified subject ID, COVID-19 status, age in years and sex.

The immunoSEQ Assay, a bias-controlled multiplex PCR, was used to amplify TCRbeta CDR3 regions from genomic DNA. For the original study's pipeline: Within the assay, amplification of reference gene primers was used to estimate how many nucleated cells each sample contained. Sequence reads were collapsed and filtered to measure the absolute abundance of every unique TCRbeta CDR3 rearrangement. Productive Simpson clonality was computed per sample as the square root of Simpson's diversity index over productive rearrangements. Held by TCRdb, this immuneACCESS table contains in-frame sequences only and omits some clones. Under half of the omission traces to an unresolved V gene where checked; the cause of the rest is unknown. Clonal size and the V and J genes are those of that table, whereas D and trimming came from the DNA. Present in this sample are fewer than 250,000 clones, around nine tenths of which were seen just once. The ten largest clones represent approximately 15% of the sample.

The paper's findings and limits, for the study overall: The quantity of clinical and demographic metadata differed by source and by participant and was supplied without curation.

CDR1 is given as SGHVS and CDR2 as FQNEAQ, both from the germline V gene. The junction shows trimming of 5 bases on V and 5 bases on J, plus 7 bases between the germline ends. The CDR3 spans 12 residues, from the cysteine through the phenylalanine. Only the CDR3 portion is preserved as DNA: 36 bases, with reading frame beginning at the first base. Enrolling through a virtual design, the prospective study's participants ranged in age from roughly 18 to 89 years and lived across some 22 United States geographic areas. To assign participants to cohorts, the prospective study relied on clinical history that participants themselves reported in a screening survey and a study questionnaire. In the prospective study, mobile phlebotomists collected whole blood, serum and a nasopharyngeal or oropharyngeal swab from each participant. Participants in the prospective study had the option to provide additional blood draws and questionnaires over a roughly 2-month period. Before DNA extraction, blood samples from the prospective study were shipped at room temperature or frozen.

This chain is built from TRBV7-8 and TRBJ2-1; the D gene is not confidently resolved. Specimen: PBMCs or T cells enriched from blood (not recorded which). The TCR was taken from a woman aged 45 to 65 with acute COVID-19. The CDR3 is CASSQTNNEQFF. The sequenced DNA: TGTGCCAGCAGCCAGACAAACAATGAGCAGTTCTTC.